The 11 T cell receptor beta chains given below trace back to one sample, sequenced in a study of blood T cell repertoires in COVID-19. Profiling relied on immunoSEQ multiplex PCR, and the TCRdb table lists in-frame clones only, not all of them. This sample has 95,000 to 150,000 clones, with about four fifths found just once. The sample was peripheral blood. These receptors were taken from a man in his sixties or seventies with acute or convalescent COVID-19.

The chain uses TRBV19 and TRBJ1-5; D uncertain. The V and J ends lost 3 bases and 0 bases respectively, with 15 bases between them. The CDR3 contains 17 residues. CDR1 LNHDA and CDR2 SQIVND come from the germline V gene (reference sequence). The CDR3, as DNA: TGTGCCAGTAGTATTAGCGTCCGGCAGTATAGCAATCAGCCCCAGCATTTT. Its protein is CASSISVRQYSNQPQHF. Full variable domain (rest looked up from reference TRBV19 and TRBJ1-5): DGGITQSPKYLFRKEGQNVTLSCEQNLNHDAMYWYRQDPGQGLRLIYYSQIVNDFQKGDIAEGYSVSREKKESFPLTVTSAQKNPTAFYLCASSISVRQYSNQPQHFGDGTRLSIL.

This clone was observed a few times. This CDR3 reads CAISEKGSTEAFF. Written as DNA, the CDR3 is TGTGCCATCAGTGAGAAAGGGAGCACTGAAGCTTTCTTT. The chain is built from TRBV10-3 and TRBJ1-1; D is undetermined. The CDR3 loop spans 13 amino acids. V dropped 2 bases and J dropped 4 bases, with 8 bases sitting between them. CDR1 ENHRY and CDR2 SYGVKD come from the germline V gene.

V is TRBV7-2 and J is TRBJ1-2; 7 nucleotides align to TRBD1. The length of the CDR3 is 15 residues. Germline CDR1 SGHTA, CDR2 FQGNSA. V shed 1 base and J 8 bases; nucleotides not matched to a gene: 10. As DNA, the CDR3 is TGTGCCAGCAGCTTAGACGGACAGGCTCCTCGGGGCTACACCTTC. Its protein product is CASSLDGQAPRGYTF. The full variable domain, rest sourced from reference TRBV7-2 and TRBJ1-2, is GAGVSQSPSNKVTEKGKDVELRCDPISGHTALYWYRQSLGQGLEFLIYFQGNSAPDKSGLPSDRFSAERTGGSVSTLTIQRTQQEDSAVYLCASSLDGQAPRGYTFGSGTRLTVV.

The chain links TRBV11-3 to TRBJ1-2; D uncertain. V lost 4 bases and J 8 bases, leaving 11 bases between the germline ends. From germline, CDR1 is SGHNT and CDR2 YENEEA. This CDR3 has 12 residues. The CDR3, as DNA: TGTGCCAGCAGCTCACCGGGAGTGGGCTACACCTTC. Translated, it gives CASSSPGVGYTF. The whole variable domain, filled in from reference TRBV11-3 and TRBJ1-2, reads EAGVVQSPRYKIIEKKQPVAFWCNPISGHNTLYWYLQNLGQGPELLIRYENEEAVDDSQLPKDRFSAERLKGVDSTLKIQPAELGDSAVYLCASSSPGVGYTFGSGTRLTVV.

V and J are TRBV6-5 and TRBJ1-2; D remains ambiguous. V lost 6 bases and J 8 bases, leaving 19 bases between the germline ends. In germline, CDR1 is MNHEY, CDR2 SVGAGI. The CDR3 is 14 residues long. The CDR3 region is CASSLSGLRIGYTF. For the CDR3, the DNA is TGTGCCAGCAGCCTTTCCGGACTGCGGATAGGCTACACCTTC.

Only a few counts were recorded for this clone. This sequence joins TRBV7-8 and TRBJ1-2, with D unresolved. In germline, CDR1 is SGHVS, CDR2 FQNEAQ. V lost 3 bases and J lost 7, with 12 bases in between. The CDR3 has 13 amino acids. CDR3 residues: CASSFAGSIGYTF. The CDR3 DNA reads TGTGCCAGCAGCTTTGCGGGGTCTATTGGCTACACCTTC.

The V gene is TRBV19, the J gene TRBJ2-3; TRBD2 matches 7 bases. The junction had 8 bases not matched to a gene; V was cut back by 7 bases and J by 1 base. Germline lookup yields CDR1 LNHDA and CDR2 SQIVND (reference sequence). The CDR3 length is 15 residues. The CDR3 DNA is TGTGCCAGTACCTGGGGGGGGTCCGGCACAGATACGCAGTATTTT. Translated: CASTWGGSGTDTQYF.

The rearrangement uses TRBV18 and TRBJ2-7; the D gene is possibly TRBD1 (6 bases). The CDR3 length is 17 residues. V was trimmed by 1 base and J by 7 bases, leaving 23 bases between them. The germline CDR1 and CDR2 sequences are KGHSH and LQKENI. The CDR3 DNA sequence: TGTGCCAGCTCACCACAACGGGCGTCAACAGGGTCTGAAGAGCAGTACTTC. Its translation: CASSPQRASTGSEEQYF.

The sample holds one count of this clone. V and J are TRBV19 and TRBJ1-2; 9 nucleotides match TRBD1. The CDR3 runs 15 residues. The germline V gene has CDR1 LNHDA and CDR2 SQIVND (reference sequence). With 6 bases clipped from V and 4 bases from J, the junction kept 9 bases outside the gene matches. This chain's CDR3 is CASSGQGRVGYGYTF. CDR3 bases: TGTGCCAGTAGCGGACAGGGGAGGGTGGGCTATGGCTACACCTTC.

This chain's CDR3 is CASSIRTGATGELFF. Here the CDR3 DNA reads TGTGCCAGTAGTATACGGACAGGGGCCACCGGGGAGCTGTTTTTT. The rearrangement joins TRBV19 to TRBJ2-2, with 9 bases identical to TRBD1. There are 15 residues in the CDR3. Germline CDR1 reads LNHDA; CDR2 reads SQIVND (reference sequence). The junction had 2 bases not matched to a gene; V was cut back by 2 bases and J by 4 bases.

As DNA, the CDR3 is TGTGCCAGCAGCTTTCAGGGCACAGATACGCAGTATTTT. This sequence encodes CASSFQGTDTQYF. J is TRBJ2-3 and V is TRBV7-2; D is unresolved. The V gene lost 3 bases and the J gene lost 1 base, with 5 bases spanning the gap. CDR1 is SGHTA, CDR2 FQGNSA, per germline. CDR3 length: 13 amino acids.